A selection of T cell receptor beta chains follows, all from one sample in a study of molecular identifiers for immune sequencing clone quantification. MiXCR was run by TCRdb on the PCR reads, yielding one entry per CDR3 protein. The profile shows more than 450,000 distinct CDR3 sequences, 20% to 25% of them singletons. Sample: naive CD8+ T cells from blood, with Jurkat cell RNA spiked in. Every receptor here comes from a human donor in good health. Some libraries in this study had Jurkat cell RNA spiked in. Each CDR3 is given with its conserved first and last residue. A D gene is named only where the DNA matches it firmly. Only some rows state a clone size, as once, few, many or a class for expanded clones.

j_call v_call d_call clone_size cdr3_nt cdr3_aa
TRBJ2-2 TRBV4-1 - - TGCGCCAGCAGCCAAAGACAGGTAGAGGTGTACACCGGGGAGCTGTTTTTT CASSQRQVEVYTGELFF
TRBJ2-6 TRBV2 TRBD1 - TGTGCCAGCACTGACGACAGGGGGGTGCGCTCTGGGGCCAACGTCCTGACTTTC CASTDDRGVRSGANVLTF
TRBJ2-1 TRBV7-2 - - TGTGCCAGCAGCCTCTGGGTCGAAAATCCGGGCAATGAGCAGTTCTTC CASSLWVENPGNEQFF
TRBJ2-1 TRBV10-3 - - TGTGCCATCAGTGAGTCGACCTACAATGAGCAGTTCTTC CAISESTYNEQFF
TRBJ1-1 TRBV18 - many TGTGCCAGCTCACCCGTGAGGGGAATGAACACTGAAGCTTTCTTT CASSPVRGMNTEAFF
TRBJ2-7 TRBV4-3 TRBD1 - TGCGCCAGCAGCCAAGATCTGCGGGGACAGGGCGAGCAGTACTTC CASSQDLRGQGEQYF
TRBJ1-2 TRBV6-2/TRBV6-3 TRBD1 few TGTGCCAGCAGGCCCGACGGGGGCAGGGGGCATGGCTACACCTTC CASRPDGGRGHGYTF
TRBJ1-1 TRBV30 - - TGTGCCTGGAGTTTTGCAGCGAACACTGGAGCTTTCTTT CAWSFAANTGAFF
TRBJ1-5 TRBV6-1 - many TGTGCCAGCAGTGAAGGATGGGATCAGCCCCAGCATTTT CASSEGWDQPQHF
TRBJ1-1 TRBV5-4 TRBD1 many TGTGCCAGCAGTCTCCGGGACAGGGAGGCTGAAGCTTTCTTT CASSLRDREAEAFF
TRBJ2-2 TRBV13 - - TGTGCCAGCACCTTGGGGATCATGGGGGTGAACACCGGGGAGCTGTTTTTT CASTLGIMGVNTGELFF
TRBJ2-3 TRBV7-9 - many TGTGCCAGCAGCTCTCCCGGGGGCTGGTCAGATACGCAGTATTTT CASSSPGGWSDTQYF
TRBJ2-3 TRBV11-3 TRBD2 few TGTGCCAGCAGCTTATCTTCGGGACTAGCGGGGGAGATGGCAGATACGCAGTATTTT CASSLSSGLAGEMADTQYF
TRBJ2-1 TRBV4-1 - many TGCGCCAGCAGCCAAGAGAGGGGGACCCTACGGGATGAGCAGTTCTTC CASSQERGTLRDEQFF
TRBJ2-3 TRBV7-9 TRBD2 many TGTGCCAGCCGTGGGACTAGCGCGGCCGCTGTCACAGATACGCAGTATTTT CASRGTSAAAVTDTQYF
TRBJ2-3 TRBV2 TRBD2 few TGTGCCAGCAGTCCCCAGCGGGAGGGCCGAACAGATACGCAGTATTTT CASSPQREGRTDTQYF
TRBJ1-1 TRBV3-1 - few TGTGCCAGCAGCCAAGTTTTGGGGGGGCTATCGGAGACTGAAGCTTTCTTT CASSQVLGGLSETEAFF
TRBJ2-3 TRBV7-9 TRBD1 many TGTGCCAGCGCCTCTATTCGGAGAGGGGGCAGGGAAGATACGCAGTATTTT CASASIRRGGREDTQYF
TRBJ2-7 TRBV6-5 - many TGTGCCAGCAGTTACGGCCCGAACTACGAGCAGTACTTC CASSYGPNYEQYF
TRBJ2-3 TRBV14 TRBD1 few TGTGCCAGCAGCCCGACAGGGAGTATGACAGATACGCAGTATTTT CASSPTGSMTDTQYF
TRBJ2-7 TRBV27 TRBD1 few TGTGCCAGCAGTTCCAGACAGGGTCTATACGAGCAGTACTTC CASSSRQGLYEQYF
TRBJ1-4 TRBV29-1 TRBD1 many TGCAGCGTTGAAGAGGACAGGGACGAACTGTTTTTT CSVEEDRDELFF
TRBJ2-3 TRBV19 TRBD1 - TGTGCCAGTAGTCTCAGGGGGCTTGGCACAGATACGCAGTATTTT CASSLRGLGTDTQYF
TRBJ2-3 TRBV28 TRBD2 many TGTGCCAGCACCCCATTGGGCCCTAGCGGACCCACAGATACGCAGTATTTT CASTPLGPSGPTDTQYF
TRBJ2-3 TRBV6-2/TRBV6-3 - - TGTGCCAGCAAGGACTACCTCAGCACAGATACGCAGTATTTT CASKDYLSTDTQYF
TRBJ2-7 TRBV6-5 - - TGTGCCAGCAGCTCCCCCAACGGTTTCCCCTACGAGCAGTACTTC CASSSPNGFPYEQYF
TRBJ2-3 TRBV12-3/TRBV12-4 TRBD2 few TGTGCCAGCAGAATTGCGGGGGAGGGCACAGATACGCAGTATTTT CASRIAGEGTDTQYF
TRBJ2-3 TRBV28 TRBD2 few TGTGCCAGCAGTTTATCTAGCGGGAAACTCACAGATACGCAGTATTTT CASSLSSGKLTDTQYF
TRBJ1-6 TRBV4-3 - - TGCGCCAGCAGCCAAGATATTTCAATGGGGGCTTGGCCCCTCCACTTT CASSQDISMGAWPLHF
TRBJ2-7 TRBV7-2 - many TGTGCCAGCAGCTTAGGGGTCGGCGGGGGCCAGACCAACCGAAACTACGAGCAGTACTTC CASSLGVGGGQTNRNYEQYF
TRBJ2-7 TRBV7-9 - - TGTGCCAGCAGTTCGGTGACAGGACAAGCCTACGAGCAGTACTTC CASSSVTGQAYEQYF
TRBJ2-3 TRBV5-6 TRBD1 few TGTGCCAGCAGCCACAGGGGTGATCGGGTCCTCACAGATACGCAGTATTTT CASSHRGDRVLTDTQYF
TRBJ2-2 TRBV4-3 - few TGCGCCAGCAGCCAAGAACGACACGACACCGGGGAGCTGTTTTTT CASSQERHDTGELFF
TRBJ2-5 TRBV4-3 - many TGCGCCAGCAGCCAAGATCTCACCAGAGCCGAGACCCAGTACTTC CASSQDLTRAETQYF
TRBJ2-5 TRBV12-3/TRBV12-4 TRBD1 - TGTGCCAGCAGTTTCTTGGGGACAGGTCAAGAGACCCAGTACTTC CASSFLGTGQETQYF
TRBJ2-1 TRBV6-2/TRBV6-3 - - TGTGCCAGCAGTTACCCAGGGGCCTACAATGAGCAGTTCTTC CASSYPGAYNEQFF
TRBJ1-4 TRBV7-9 TRBD1 - TGTGCCAGCAGCTTATTCGACAGGGGGCTGTCTAATGAAAAACTGTTTTTT CASSLFDRGLSNEKLFF
TRBJ2-1 TRBV12-3/TRBV12-4 - many TGTGCCAGCAGTTTAGAAGGGGGGACTGAGCAGTTCTTC CASSLEGGTEQFF
TRBJ2-5 TRBV7-3 - many TGTGCCAGCAGCTTAATGGGGCTAGACCAAGAGACCCAGTACTTC CASSLMGLDQETQYF
TRBJ2-5 TRBV6-5 - many TGTGCCAGCAGTTCCAAACCTCTCTTACAAGAGACCCAGTACTTC CASSSKPLLQETQYF
TRBJ2-7 TRBV7-2 TRBD2 many TGTGCCAGCAGCCACACAGCGGGAGGGACCTACGAGCAGTACTTC CASSHTAGGTYEQYF
TRBJ2-5 TRBV5-6 - many TGTGCCAGCAGCTTGGGGCTAGCATACTTC CASSLGLAYF
TRBJ2-3 TRBV5-4 - many TGTGCCAGCAGCTTCTTTTACCGGGGGACAGATACGCAGTATTTT CASSFFYRGTDTQYF
TRBJ2-1 TRBV13 TRBD2 many TGTGCCACCCAAGACGGGGCGGGAGGTGAGAATGAGCAGTTCTTC CATQDGAGGENEQFF
TRBJ2-7 TRBV7-9 - many TGTGCCAGCAGCCCATTGAAGGACGGAGCAAAGTACGAGCAGTACTTC CASSPLKDGAKYEQYF
TRBJ2-7 TRBV19 - many TGTGCCAGTAGTCAGGGACAATGGGAGCAGTACTTC CASSQGQWEQYF
TRBJ2-3 TRBV4-3 - many TGCGCCAGCAGCCAAGGACGGGGGGCGTCAGATACGCAGTATTTT CASSQGRGASDTQYF
TRBJ2-7 TRBV20-1 - many TGCAGTGCTCATGACGGGACACAACCAGACTACGAGCAGTACTTC CSAHDGTQPDYEQYF
TRBJ2-4 TRBV4-3 TRBD1 few TGCGCCAGCAGCCAAGGTAGTAGAGGCGGACAGGGAGCCAAAAACATTCAGTACTTC CASSQGSRGGQGAKNIQYF
TRBJ2-1 TRBV7-3 - few TGTGCCAGCAGCCTACCCGGTCTGGGGGGCAATGAGCAGTTCTTC CASSLPGLGGNEQFF
TRBJ2-3 TRBV28 TRBD2 - TGTGCCAGCAGTGCGACTAGCCGGGCAGATACGCAGTATTTT CASSATSRADTQYF
TRBJ1-2 TRBV6-5 - - TGTGCCGGCAGTTACGAAGGGGGTGGCTATGGCTACACCTTC CAGSYEGGGYGYTF
TRBJ1-1 TRBV6-2/TRBV6-3 - many TGTGCCAGCAACACACAGGGTTATGGGACTGAAGCTTTCTTT CASNTQGYGTEAFF
TRBJ2-1 TRBV12-3/TRBV12-4 TRBD1 few TGTGCCAGCAGAACCGGGACAGGGTTTGCTGAGCAGTTCTTC CASRTGTGFAEQFF
TRBJ2-7 TRBV7-6 - many TGTGCCAGCAGATCAATGCCGGGGTCGGCCTACGAGCAGTACTTC CASRSMPGSAYEQYF
TRBJ2-7 TRBV13 TRBD2 few TGTGCCAGCAGCCTACTAAACCCGGGACTAGCGGGAGTAGAGGTCCACGAGCAGTACTTC CASSLLNPGLAGVEVHEQYF
TRBJ1-6 TRBV6-6 TRBD1 - TGTGCCAGCAGTACCTCCGGGGACAGGAATTCACCCCTCCACTTT CASSTSGDRNSPLHF